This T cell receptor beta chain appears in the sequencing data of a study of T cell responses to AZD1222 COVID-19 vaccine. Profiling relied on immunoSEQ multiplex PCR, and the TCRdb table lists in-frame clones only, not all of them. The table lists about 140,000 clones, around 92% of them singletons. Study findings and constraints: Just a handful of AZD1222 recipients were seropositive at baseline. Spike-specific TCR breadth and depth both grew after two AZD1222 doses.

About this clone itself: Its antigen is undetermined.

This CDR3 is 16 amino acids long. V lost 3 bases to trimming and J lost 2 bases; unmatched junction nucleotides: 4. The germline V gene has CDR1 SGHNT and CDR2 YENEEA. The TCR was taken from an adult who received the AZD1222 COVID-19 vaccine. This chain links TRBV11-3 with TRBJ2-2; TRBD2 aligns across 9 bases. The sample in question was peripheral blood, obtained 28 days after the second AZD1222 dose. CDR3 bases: TGTGCCAGCAGCTTGTTTAGCGGGGGAAACACCGGGGAGCTGTTTTTT. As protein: CASSLFSGGNTGELFF.